The 19 T cell receptor beta chains listed next were all sequenced from one sample in a study of OX40 agonist ivuxolimab in advanced cancers. The method was immunoSEQ multiplex PCR; TCRdb's version includes in-frame clones alone and lacks a portion of them. This sample has 35,000 to 55,000 clones; 75% to 90% occur once, and the top ten carry less than 11%. The sample here was CD4+ or CD8+ T cells sorted from blood, taken in a trial of the OX40 agonist ivuxolimab. The receptors shown here come from an adult with an advanced solid tumor such as melanoma, head and neck, liver or kidney cancer.

The chain carries TRBV30 and TRBJ1-5, with 7 bases lining up with TRBD1. Germline trimming cut 2 bases from V and 4 bases from J; bases unmatched to any gene: 2. This CDR3 has 13 residues. The germline V gene has CDR1 GTSNPN and CDR2 SVGIG (reference sequence). The CDR3 sequence is CAWSYRGNQPQHF. The CDR3 region has the DNA TGTGCCTGGAGTTACAGGGGAAATCAGCCCCAGCATTTT.

This clone was seen only once. The chain has TRBV5-1 and TRBJ1-4; D is possibly TRBD1 (6 bases). This CDR3 has 13 amino acids. Germline CDR1 and CDR2: SGHRS and YFSETQ. V was cut by 6 bases and J by 0 bases, with 6 bases left in between. The CDR3 region is CASTGATNEKLFF. CDR3 bases: TGCGCCAGCACAGGGGCAACTAATGAAAAACTGTTTTTT.

This chain joins TRBV7-8 and TRBJ1-4; D unresolved. There are 14 residues in the CDR3. The V gene lost 1 base and the J gene lost 5 bases, with 8 bases spanning the gap. Germline lookup yields CDR1 SGHVS and CDR2 FQNEAQ. Here the CDR3 reads CASSLETWNEKLFF. The CDR3 nucleotides are TGTGCCAGCAGCTTAGAGACTTGGAATGAAAAACTGTTTTTT.

This clone was picked up one time. The chain couples TRBV16 to TRBJ2-7; maybe TRBD1 (6 bases). Germline CDR1 and CDR2: KGHSY and FQNENV. This CDR3 is 14 amino acids long. Trimming shortened V by 7 bases and J by 3 bases, and 16 bases separated the two germline ends. The chain's CDR3 is CASNKQGSGYEQYF. The CDR3 DNA reads as TGTGCCAGCAATAAACAGGGTTCGGGCTACGAGCAGTACTTC.

The rearrangement joins TRBV30 to TRBJ1-2, with a tentative D call TRBD1 (6 bases). Per germline, CDR1 GTSNPN and CDR2 SVGIG (reference sequence). CDR3 length: 12 residues. V was shortened by 3 bases and J by 4 bases, with 9 bases between the two germline ends. CDR3 sequence (DNA): TGTGCCTGGAGAACAGGGACCTATGGCTACACCTTC. As protein: CAWRTGTYGYTF.

The V call is TRBV27, the J call TRBJ2-1, with D maybe TRBD2 (6 bases). In germline, CDR1 is MNHEY, CDR2 SMNVEV (reference sequence). V dropped 5 bases and J dropped 3 bases, with 17 bases sitting between them. The CDR3 has 16 amino acids. The CDR3 region is CASSPGGTIYYNEQFF. The CDR3 DNA sequence: TGTGCCAGCAGTCCCGGGGGAACTATCTACTACAATGAGCAGTTCTTC.

On this clone itself: At the DNA level, this CDR3 is encoded by other sequences in the same sample as well. The chain uses TRBV9 and TRBJ2-7; D remains ambiguous. The germline V gene has CDR1 SGDLS and CDR2 YYNGEE. This CDR3 has 16 amino acids. V shed 0 bases and J shed 0 bases, with 13 bases lying between them. Written as DNA, the CDR3 is TGTGCCAGCAGCGTAGCCCCAGGTTCTAGCTCCTACGAGCAGTACTTC. Translating it yields CASSVAPGSSSYEQYF.

The rearrangement uses TRBV7-2 and TRBJ2-5, with D possibly called TRBD1 or TRBD2 (5 bases each). Germline CDR1 reads SGHTA; CDR2 reads FQGNSA. This CDR3 is built from 13 residues. Trimming removed 0 bases from V and 4 bases from J, with 6 bases in between. CDR3 region: CASSLAGTETQYF. CDR3 nucleotides: TGTGCCAGCAGCTTAGCTGGGACAGAGACCCAGTACTTC.

This clone has a single count. This chain joins TRBV30 and TRBJ2-5; 8 bases agree with TRBD1. Per germline, CDR1 GTSNPN and CDR2 SVGIG (reference sequence). The CDR3 covers 15 residues. J was trimmed by 0 bases and V by 3 bases; bases with no gene match: 6. This CDR3 is CAWRPGQVDQETQYF. In DNA form, the CDR3 reads TGTGCCTGGAGACCGGGACAGGTAGACCAAGAGACCCAGTACTTC.

The gene calls are TRBV6-5 and TRBJ2-7; 11 bases line up with TRBD1. Per the germline V gene, CDR1 is MNHEY and CDR2 is SVGAGI. V shed 6 bases and J 3 bases; nucleotides not matched to a gene: 4. This CDR3 is 14 amino acids long. CDR3 amino acids: CASRRGTGGYEQYF. The CDR3 DNA sequence: TGTGCCAGCAGACGTGGGACAGGGGGCTACGAGCAGTACTTC.

The V and J genes are TRBV6-5 and TRBJ1-2; D not certain. CDR3 length: 13 amino acids. Germline loops: CDR1 MNHEY, CDR2 SVGAGI. V lost 6 bases and J lost 4, with 12 bases in between. The CDR3 DNA reads as TGTGCCAGCAGCCGCGCCCGGAGCTATGGCTACACCTTC. Amino acid sequence: CASSRARSYGYTF.

This sequence joins TRBV6-1 and TRBJ1-4, with D tentatively TRBD1 (6 bases). Germline-derived CDR1 and CDR2 are MNHNS and SASEGT. The CDR3 sequence is 15 residues long. The germline V and J ends were trimmed by 8 bases and 1 base, with 14 bases remaining between them. The CDR3 loop reads CASESRGGTNEKLFF. The CDR3 DNA reads TGTGCCAGCGAAAGCAGGGGAGGAACTAATGAAAAACTGTTTTTT.

The chain recombines TRBV4-1 with TRBJ2-5; D is unclear. Germline values: CDR1 MGHRA, CDR2 YSYEKL. Trimming pared 0 bases from V and 7 bases from J, leaving 9 bases between. The CDR3 covers 13 residues. The CDR3: CASSQDPVATQYF. In nucleotides, the CDR3 is TGCGCCAGCAGCCAAGATCCCGTTGCGACCCAGTACTTC.

This clone turned up a few times. V is TRBV4-1 and J is TRBJ2-5, with D maybe TRBD1 (5 bases). The V end was cut by 0 bases, the J end by 3 bases, with 8 bases between. The CDR3 loop spans 14 amino acids. Germline assignment: CDR1 MGHRA and CDR2 YSYEKL. CDR3 amino acids: CASSQESREETQYF. The CDR3 DNA sequence: TGCGCCAGCAGCCAAGAAAGCAGGGAAGAGACCCAGTACTTC.

The chain has TRBV19 and TRBJ2-3, with 10 positions matching TRBD2. The CDR3 loop spans 15 amino acids. The ends lost 3 bases at V and 5 bases at J; junction bases unmatched: 5. Germline CDR1 and CDR2: LNHDA and SQIVND (reference sequence). The CDR3 coding sequence is TGTGCCAGTAGTATCAGCGGGAGGGCCATAGATACGCAGTATTTT. Translated, it gives CASSISGRAIDTQYF.

The chain employs TRBV7-8 and TRBJ2-3, with D perhaps TRBD1 or TRBD2 (5 bases each). The ends were cut back, 3 bases at V and 4 bases at J, with 17 bases in the middle. Germline assignment: CDR1 SGHVS and CDR2 FQNEAQ. The length of the CDR3 is 16 residues. The CDR3 sequence: CASSFDEGKGSDTQYF. The CDR3 nucleotides read TGTGCCAGCAGCTTCGACGAGGGGAAGGGGTCAGATACGCAGTATTTT.

The chain recombines TRBV5-5 with TRBJ2-1; D remains ambiguous. V shed 0 bases and J shed 0 bases, with 7 bases lying between them. CDR1 and CDR2 (germline): SGHKS, YYEKEE (reference sequence). CDR3 length equals 15 residues. This CDR3 reads CASSLDPSSYNEQFF. The DNA of the CDR3 is TGTGCCAGCAGCTTGGACCCGAGCTCCTACAATGAGCAGTTCTTC.

V gene TRBV20-1 combines with J gene TRBJ2-7; D is uncertain. This CDR3 is built from 11 residues. V lost 1 base and J lost 4, with 5 bases in between. The germline V gene has CDR1 DFQATT and CDR2 SNEGSKA (reference sequence). CDR3 sequence (DNA): TGCAGTGCTAGAGGAGTTTACGAGCAGTACTTC. Encoded protein: CSARGVYEQYF.

CDR3 amino acids: CASSVVGTGEAFF. Here the CDR3 DNA reads TGTGCCAGCAGCGTAGTAGGTACAGGGGAAGCTTTCTTT. The genes are TRBV9 and TRBJ1-1; tentatively, D is TRBD1 (6 bases). The V gene lost 0 bases and the J gene lost 8 bases, with 11 bases spanning the gap. This CDR3 spans 13 amino acids. Germline V gene data show CDR1 as SGDLS and CDR2 as YYNGEE.